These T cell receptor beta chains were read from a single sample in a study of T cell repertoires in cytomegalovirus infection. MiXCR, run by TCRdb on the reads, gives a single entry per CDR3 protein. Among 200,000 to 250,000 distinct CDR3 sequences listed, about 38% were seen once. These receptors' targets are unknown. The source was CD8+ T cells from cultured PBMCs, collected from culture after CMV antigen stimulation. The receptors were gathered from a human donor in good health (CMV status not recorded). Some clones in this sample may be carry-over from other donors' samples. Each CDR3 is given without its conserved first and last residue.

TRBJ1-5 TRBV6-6 ASSPLRGREPQH
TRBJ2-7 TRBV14 ASSHHGLRSYEQY
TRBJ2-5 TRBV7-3 ASSENGGYQETQY
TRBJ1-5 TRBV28 ASSPLDRNQPQH
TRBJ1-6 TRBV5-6 ASSHGVGNSPLH
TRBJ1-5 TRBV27 ASSPSQGDHSNQPQH
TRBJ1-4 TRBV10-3 AIKGENEKLF
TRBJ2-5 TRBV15 ATSSTQGGGETQY
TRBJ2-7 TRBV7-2 ASSPTGTVNYEQY
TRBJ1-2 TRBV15 ATSRDMNRGHVNYGYT
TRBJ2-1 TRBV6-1 APGTRAPDNEQF
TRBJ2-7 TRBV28 ASSYPRQDGSYEQY
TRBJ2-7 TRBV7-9 ASSSWTGDEQY
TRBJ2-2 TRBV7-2 ASSPRLPGFRVTGELF
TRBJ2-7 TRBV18 ASSPRTGPIYFYEQY
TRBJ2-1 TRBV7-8 ASSQGLAGGPWSSYNEQF
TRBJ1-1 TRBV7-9 ASSLVGTDEAF
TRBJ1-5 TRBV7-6 ASSLGGMSNQPQH
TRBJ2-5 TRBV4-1 ASSITSGTAKETQY
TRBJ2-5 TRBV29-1 SVEDLGTQY
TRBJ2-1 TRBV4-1 ASSQEGQGMNEQF
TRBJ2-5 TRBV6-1 ASPEDSHQETQY